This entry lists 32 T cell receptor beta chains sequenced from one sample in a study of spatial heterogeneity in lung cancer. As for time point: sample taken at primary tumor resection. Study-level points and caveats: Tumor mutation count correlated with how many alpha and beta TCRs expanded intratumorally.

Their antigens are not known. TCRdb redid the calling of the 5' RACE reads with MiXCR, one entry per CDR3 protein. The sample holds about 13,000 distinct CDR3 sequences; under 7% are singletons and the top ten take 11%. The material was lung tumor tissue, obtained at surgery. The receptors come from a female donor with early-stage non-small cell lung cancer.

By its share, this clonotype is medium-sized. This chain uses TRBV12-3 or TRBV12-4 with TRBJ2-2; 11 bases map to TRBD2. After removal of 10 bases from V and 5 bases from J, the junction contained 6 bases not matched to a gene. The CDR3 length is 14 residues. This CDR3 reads CAISASGGTGELFF. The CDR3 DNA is TGTGCCATCTCGGCTAGCGGGGGGACCGGGGAGCTGTTTTTT.

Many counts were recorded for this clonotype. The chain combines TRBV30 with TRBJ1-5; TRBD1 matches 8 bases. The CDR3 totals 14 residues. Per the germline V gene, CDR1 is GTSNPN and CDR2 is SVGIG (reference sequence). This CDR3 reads CAWGEGQGNQPQHF. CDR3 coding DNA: TGTGCATGGGGAGAGGGACAGGGCAATCAGCCCCAGCATTTT.

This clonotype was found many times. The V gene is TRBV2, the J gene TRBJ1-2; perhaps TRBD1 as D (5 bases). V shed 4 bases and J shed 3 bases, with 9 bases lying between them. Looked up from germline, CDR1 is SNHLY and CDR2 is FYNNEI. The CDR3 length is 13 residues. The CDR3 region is CASSAAGHYGYTF. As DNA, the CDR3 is TGTGCCAGCAGTGCGGCAGGGCACTATGGCTACACCTTC.

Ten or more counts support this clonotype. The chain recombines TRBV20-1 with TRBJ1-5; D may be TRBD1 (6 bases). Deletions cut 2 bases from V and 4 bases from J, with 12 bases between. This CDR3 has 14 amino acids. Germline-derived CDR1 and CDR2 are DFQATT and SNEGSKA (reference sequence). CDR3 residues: CSARPGTLNQPQHF. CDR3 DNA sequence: TGCAGTGCTAGACCCGGGACATTGAATCAGCCCCAGCATTTT.

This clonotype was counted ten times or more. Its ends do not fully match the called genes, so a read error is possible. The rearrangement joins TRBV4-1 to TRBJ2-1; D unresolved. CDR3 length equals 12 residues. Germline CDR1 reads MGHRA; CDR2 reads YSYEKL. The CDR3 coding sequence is TGCGCCAGCAGCCCCCTGGGAAGTCCTCGGGTCTTC. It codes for CASSPLGSPRVF.

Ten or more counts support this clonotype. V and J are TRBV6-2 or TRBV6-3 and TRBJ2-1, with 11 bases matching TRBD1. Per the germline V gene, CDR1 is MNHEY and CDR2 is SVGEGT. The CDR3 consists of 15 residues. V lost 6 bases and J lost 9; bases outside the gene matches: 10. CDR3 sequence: CASSWTGGVYSEQFF. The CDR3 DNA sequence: TGTGCCAGCAGCTGGACAGGGGGCGTTTATAGTGAGCAGTTCTTC.

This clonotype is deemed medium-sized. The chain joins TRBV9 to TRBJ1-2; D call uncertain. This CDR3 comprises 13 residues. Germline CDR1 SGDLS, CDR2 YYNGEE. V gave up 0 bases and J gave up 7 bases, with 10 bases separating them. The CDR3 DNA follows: TGTGCCAGCAGCGTAGGAGGATCCCCTGGCTACACCTTC. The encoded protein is CASSVGGSPGYTF.

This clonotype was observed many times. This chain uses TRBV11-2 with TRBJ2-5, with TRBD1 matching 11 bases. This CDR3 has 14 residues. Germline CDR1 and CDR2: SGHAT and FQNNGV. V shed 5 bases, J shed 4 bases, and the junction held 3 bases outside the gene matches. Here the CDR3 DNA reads TGTGCCAGCAGCCGGACAGGGGGCGGAGAGACCCAGTACTTC. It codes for CASSRTGGGETQYF.

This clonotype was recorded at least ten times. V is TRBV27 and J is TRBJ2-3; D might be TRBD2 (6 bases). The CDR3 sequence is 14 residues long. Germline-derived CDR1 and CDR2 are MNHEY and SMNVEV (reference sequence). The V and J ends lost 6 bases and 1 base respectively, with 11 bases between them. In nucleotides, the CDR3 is TGTGCCAGCAGGGGGCTAGCGCGCACAGATACGCAGTATTTT. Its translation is CASRGLARTDTQYF.

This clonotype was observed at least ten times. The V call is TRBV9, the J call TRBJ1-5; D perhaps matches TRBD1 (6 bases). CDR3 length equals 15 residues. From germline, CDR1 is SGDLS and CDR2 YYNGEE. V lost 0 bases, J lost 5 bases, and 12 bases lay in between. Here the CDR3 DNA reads TGTGCCAGCAGCGTAGGATGGCAGGGGTATCAGCCCCAGCATTTT. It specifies CASSVGWQGYQPQHF.

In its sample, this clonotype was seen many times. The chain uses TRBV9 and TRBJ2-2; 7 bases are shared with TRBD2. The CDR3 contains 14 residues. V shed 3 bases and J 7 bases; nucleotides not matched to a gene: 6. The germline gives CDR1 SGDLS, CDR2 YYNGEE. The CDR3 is CASSGRASGGELFF. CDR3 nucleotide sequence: TGTGCCAGCAGCGGCCGGGCTAGCGGCGGGGAGCTGTTTTTT.

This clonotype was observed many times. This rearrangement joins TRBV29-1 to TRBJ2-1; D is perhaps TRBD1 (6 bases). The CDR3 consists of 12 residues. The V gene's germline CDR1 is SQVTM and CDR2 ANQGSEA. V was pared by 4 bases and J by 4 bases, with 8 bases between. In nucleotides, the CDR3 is TGCAGCGTTGGGGGGCCTTACAATGAGCAGTTCTTC. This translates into CSVGGPYNEQFF.

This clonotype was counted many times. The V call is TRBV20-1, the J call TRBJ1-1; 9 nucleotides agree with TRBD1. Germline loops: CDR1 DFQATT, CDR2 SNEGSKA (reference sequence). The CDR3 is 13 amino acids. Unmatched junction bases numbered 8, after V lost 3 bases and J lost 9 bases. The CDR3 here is CSASNLQGAKAFF. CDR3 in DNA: TGCAGTGCTAGTAACCTACAGGGGGCAAAAGCTTTCTTT.

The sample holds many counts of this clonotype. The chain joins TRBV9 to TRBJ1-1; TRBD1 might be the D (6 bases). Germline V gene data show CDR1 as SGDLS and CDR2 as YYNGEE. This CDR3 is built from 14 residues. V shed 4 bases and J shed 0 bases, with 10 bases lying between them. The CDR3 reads CASSPRTVNTEAFF. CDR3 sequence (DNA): TGTGCCAGCAGCCCCCGGACAGTGAACACTGAAGCTTTCTTT.

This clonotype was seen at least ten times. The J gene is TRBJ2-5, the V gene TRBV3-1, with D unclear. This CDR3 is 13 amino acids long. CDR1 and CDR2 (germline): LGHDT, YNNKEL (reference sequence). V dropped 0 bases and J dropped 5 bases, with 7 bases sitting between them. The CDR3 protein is CASSQDPHETQYF. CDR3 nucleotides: TGTGCCAGCAGCCAAGATCCGCACGAGACCCAGTACTTC.

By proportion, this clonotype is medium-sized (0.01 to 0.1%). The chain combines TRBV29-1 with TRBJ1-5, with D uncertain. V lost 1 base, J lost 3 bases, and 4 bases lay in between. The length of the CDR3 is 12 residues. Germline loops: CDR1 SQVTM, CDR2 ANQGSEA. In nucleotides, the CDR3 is TGCAGCGTTGAAGTGGACAATCAGCCCCAGCATTTT. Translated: CSVEVDNQPQHF.

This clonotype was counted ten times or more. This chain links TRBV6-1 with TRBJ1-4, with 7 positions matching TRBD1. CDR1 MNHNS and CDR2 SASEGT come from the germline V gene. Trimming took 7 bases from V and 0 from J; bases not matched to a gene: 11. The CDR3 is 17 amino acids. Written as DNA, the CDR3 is TGTGCCAGCAAGCTAAGGGGACAGTCAGCAACTAATGAAAAACTGTTTTTT. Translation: CASKLRGQSATNEKLFF.

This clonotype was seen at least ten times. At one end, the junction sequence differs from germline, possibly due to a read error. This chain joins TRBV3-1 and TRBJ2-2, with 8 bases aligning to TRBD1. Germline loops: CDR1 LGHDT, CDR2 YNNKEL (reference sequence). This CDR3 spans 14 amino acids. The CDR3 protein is CVSRQGLGTGELFF. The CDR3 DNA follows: TGTGTCAGCCGACAGGGGCTAGGCACCGGGGAGCTGTTTTTT.

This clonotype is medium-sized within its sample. CDR3 in DNA: TGTGCCAGCAGTTTAGGGGGGTGGTCTGGCTACACCTTC. This codes for CASSLGGWSGYTF. This chain connects TRBV12-3 or TRBV12-4 to TRBJ1-2, with D tentatively TRBD1 (5 bases). This CDR3 has 13 residues. V was shortened by 1 base and J by 7 bases, with 10 bases between the two germline ends.

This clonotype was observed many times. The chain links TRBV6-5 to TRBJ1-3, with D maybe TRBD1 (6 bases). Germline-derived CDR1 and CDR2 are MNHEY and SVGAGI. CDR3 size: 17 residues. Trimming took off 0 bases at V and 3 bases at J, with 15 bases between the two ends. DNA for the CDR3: TGTGCCAGCAGTTACTCGATGCCCGGGGGCAGTGGAAACACCATATATTTT. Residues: CASSYSMPGGSGNTIYF.

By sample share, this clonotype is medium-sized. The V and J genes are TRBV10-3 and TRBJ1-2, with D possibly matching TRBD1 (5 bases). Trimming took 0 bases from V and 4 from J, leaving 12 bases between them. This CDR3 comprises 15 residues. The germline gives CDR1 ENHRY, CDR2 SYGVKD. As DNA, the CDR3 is TGTGCCATCAGTGAGTCAGTCAGGGTCGGCTATGGCTACACCTTC. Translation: CAISESVRVGYGYTF.

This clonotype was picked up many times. CDR3 protein: CSAGLRWAQYF. Here the CDR3 DNA reads TGCAGTGCTGGACTCCGTTGGGCCCAGTACTTC. This chain joins TRBV20-1 and TRBJ2-5; maybe TRBD2 (5 bases). Germline loops: CDR1 DFQATT, CDR2 SNEGSKA (reference sequence). Trimming took off 5 bases at V and 9 bases at J, with 13 bases between the two ends. This CDR3 is 11 amino acids long.

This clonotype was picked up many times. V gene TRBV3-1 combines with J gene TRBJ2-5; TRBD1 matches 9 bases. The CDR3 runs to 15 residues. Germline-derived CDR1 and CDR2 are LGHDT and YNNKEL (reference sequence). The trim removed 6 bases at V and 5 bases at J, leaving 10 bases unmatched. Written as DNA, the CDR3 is TGTGCCAGCAGGCGTAGTACAGGGGGCGGTGAGACCCAGTACTTC. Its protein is CASRRSTGGGETQYF.

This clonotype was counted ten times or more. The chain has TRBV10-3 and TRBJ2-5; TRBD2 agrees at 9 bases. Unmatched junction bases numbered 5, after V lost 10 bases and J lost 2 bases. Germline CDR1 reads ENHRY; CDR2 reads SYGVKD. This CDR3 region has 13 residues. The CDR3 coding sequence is TGTGCCACCCAGCGGGGGGTTCAAGAGACCCAGTACTTC. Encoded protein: CATQRGVQETQYF.

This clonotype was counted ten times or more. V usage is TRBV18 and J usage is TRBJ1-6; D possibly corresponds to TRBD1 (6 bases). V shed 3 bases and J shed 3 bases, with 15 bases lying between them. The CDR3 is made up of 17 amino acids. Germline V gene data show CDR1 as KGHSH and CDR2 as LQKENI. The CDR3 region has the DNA TGTGCCAGCTCACCGATGACAGGAAGGATCTATAATTCACCCCTCCACTTT. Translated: CASSPMTGRIYNSPLHF.

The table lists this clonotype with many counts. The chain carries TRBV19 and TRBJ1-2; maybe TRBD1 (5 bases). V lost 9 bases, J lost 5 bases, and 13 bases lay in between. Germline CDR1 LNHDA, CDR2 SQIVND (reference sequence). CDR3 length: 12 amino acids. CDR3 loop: CASKPGSYGYTF. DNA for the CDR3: TGTGCCAGCAAGCCAGGGTCGTATGGCTACACCTTC.

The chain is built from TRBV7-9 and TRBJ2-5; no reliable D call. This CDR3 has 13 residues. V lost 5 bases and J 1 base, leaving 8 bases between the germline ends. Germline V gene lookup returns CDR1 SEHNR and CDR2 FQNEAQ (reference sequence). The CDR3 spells CASSLHPQETQYF. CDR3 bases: TGTGCCAGCAGCCTGCATCCCCAAGAGACCCAGTACTTC.

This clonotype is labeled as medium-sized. CDR3 sequence (DNA): TGTGCCAGCAGTTACGTACCAACCAGGGGCAATCAGCCCCAGCATTTT. It codes for CASSYVPTRGNQPQHF. V gene TRBV6-6 combines with J gene TRBJ1-5, with TRBD1 as a possible D gene (5 bases). Trimming stripped 2 bases from V and 2 bases from J, with 13 bases between. Germline loops: CDR1 MNHNY, CDR2 SVGAGI (reference sequence). The CDR3 is made up of 16 amino acids.

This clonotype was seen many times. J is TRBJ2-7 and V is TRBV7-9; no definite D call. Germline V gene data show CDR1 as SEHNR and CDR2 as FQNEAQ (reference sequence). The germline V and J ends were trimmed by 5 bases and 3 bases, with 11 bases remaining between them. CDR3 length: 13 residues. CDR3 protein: CASSVGALYEQYF. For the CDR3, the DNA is TGTGCCAGCAGCGTAGGTGCACTCTACGAGCAGTACTTC. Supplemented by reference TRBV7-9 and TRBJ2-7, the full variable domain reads DTGVSQNPRHKITKRGQNVTFRCDPISEHNRLYWYRQTLGQGPEFLTYFQNEAQLEKSRLLSDRFSAERPKGSFSTLEIQRTEQGDSAMYLCASSVGALYEQYFGPGTRLTVT.

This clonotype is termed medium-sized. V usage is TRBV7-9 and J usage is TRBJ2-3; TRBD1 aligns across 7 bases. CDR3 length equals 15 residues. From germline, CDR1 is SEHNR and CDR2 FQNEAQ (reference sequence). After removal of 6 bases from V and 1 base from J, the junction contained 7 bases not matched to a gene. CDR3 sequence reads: CASRMGQSGTDTQYF. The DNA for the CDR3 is TGTGCCAGCAGAATGGGACAGTCGGGCACAGATACGCAGTATTTT.

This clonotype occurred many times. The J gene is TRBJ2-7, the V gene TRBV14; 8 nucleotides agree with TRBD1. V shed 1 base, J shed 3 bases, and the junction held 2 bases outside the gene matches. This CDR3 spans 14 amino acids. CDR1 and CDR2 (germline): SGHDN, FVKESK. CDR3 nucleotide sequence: TGTGCCAGCAGCCAAGGGGGGACAGGCTACGAGCAGTACTTC. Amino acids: CASSQGGTGYEQYF.

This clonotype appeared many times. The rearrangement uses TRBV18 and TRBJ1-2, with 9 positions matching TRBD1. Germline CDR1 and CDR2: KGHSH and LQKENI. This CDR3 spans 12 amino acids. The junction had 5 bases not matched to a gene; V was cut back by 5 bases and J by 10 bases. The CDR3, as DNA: TGTGCCAGCTCAAGGGACAGGGTCGACTACACCTTC. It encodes CASSRDRVDYTF.